Presented here are 24 T cell receptor beta chains from one specimen sequenced in a study of cytomegalovirus exposure and HLA in healthy donors. Both 60 Vbeta primers and 13 Jbeta primers went into the PCR. Libraries were prepared by immunoSEQ multiplex PCR; TCRdb keeps only in-frame clonotypes and omits some of them. The table lists about 160,000 clones, 55% to 80% of them singletons. Source material: PBMCs. Receptors originate from a woman aged 55-70 years in good health and CMV-seropositive.

Turning to this clone: This sample includes further DNA sequences coding for the same CDR3. This chain joins TRBV5-1 and TRBJ1-5, with D possibly being TRBD1 (6 bases). This CDR3 is built from 14 residues. Germline CDR1 is SGHRS and CDR2 is YFSETQ. V was shortened by 4 bases and J by 5 bases, with 13 bases between the two germline ends. In DNA form, the CDR3 reads TGCGCCAGCAGCCTGACAGGTTCCGATCAGCCCCAGCATTTT. Its protein is CASSLTGSDQPQHF.

This chain joins TRBV19 and TRBJ2-5; a possible D gene is TRBD1 (5 bases). Germline CDR1 and CDR2: LNHDA and SQIVND (reference sequence). The CDR3 is 15 residues long. Trimming pared 3 bases from V and 4 bases from J, leaving 15 bases between. This CDR3 reads CASSMVWGSIETQYF. Written as DNA, the CDR3 is TGTGCCAGTAGTATGGTCTGGGGCTCCATAGAGACCCAGTACTTC.

CDR3 sequence reads: CASRRLAGEREQYF. In DNA, the CDR3 is TGTGCCAGCAGAAGACTAGCGGGAGAACGGGAGCAGTACTTC. The V and J genes are TRBV6-5 and TRBJ2-7; 12 nucleotides align to TRBD2. With 6 bases clipped from V and 7 bases from J, the junction kept 7 bases outside the gene matches. CDR3 length: 14 amino acids. The germline gives CDR1 MNHEY, CDR2 SVGAGI.

As for this clone: Additional DNA sequences in this sample encode the identical CDR3. The rearrangement links TRBV7-2 to TRBJ1-3; TRBD1 is a possible D gene (5 bases). The CDR3 extends over 15 amino acids. Trimming took off 3 bases at V and 0 bases at J, with 9 bases between the two ends. Germline V gene sequence: CDR1 SGHTA, CDR2 FQGNSA. The CDR3 DNA sequence: TGTGCCAGCAGCTTGGGGGGGAACTCTGGAAACACCATATATTTT. It is translated as CASSLGGNSGNTIYF.

The chain's CDR3 is CASSAGLAGEFF. CDR3 in DNA: TGTGCCAGCAGCGCTGGACTAGCGGGAGAGTTCTTC. The gene calls are TRBV5-4 and TRBJ2-1; TRBD2 agrees at 13 bases. The CDR3 contains 12 residues. CDR1 is SGHNT, CDR2 YYREEE, per germline (reference sequence). After removal of 4 bases from V and 14 bases from J, the junction contained 3 bases not matched to a gene.

The CDR3 coding sequence is TGTGCCAGCCGGCGGGGGGGATCCTCCTCTGGAAACACCATATATTTT. As protein: CASRRGGSSSGNTIYF. The rearrangement uses TRBV28 and TRBJ1-3; maybe TRBD1 (5 bases). V lost 8 bases and J 0 bases, leaving 17 bases between the germline ends. The CDR3 covers 16 residues. The germline gives CDR1 MDHEN, CDR2 SYDVKM.

CDR3 region: CASSLEREYRDTQYF. The CDR3 bases are TGTGCCAGCAGCTTAGAGCGGGAGTATAGGGATACGCAGTATTTT. V and J are TRBV7-9 and TRBJ2-3; 8 bases map to TRBD2. The J segment lost 6 bases and the V segment lost 1 base, leaving 6 bases of the junction unmatched. Looked up from germline, CDR1 is SEHNR and CDR2 is FQNEAQ (reference sequence). The CDR3 covers 15 residues. Together with reference TRBV7-9 and TRBJ2-3, the CDR3 gives the full variable domain: DTGVSQNPRHKITKRGQNVTFRCDPISEHNRLYWYRQTLGQGPEFLTYFQNEAQLEKSRLLSDRFSAERPKGSFSTLEIQRTEQGDSAMYLCASSLEREYRDTQYFGPGTRLTVL.

In this sample, this clone turned up once. V is TRBV18 and J is TRBJ2-1; D may be TRBD2 (6 bases). Germline V gene data show CDR1 as KGHSH and CDR2 as LQKENI. V was pared by 4 bases and J by 8 bases, with 15 bases between. The CDR3 is 14 residues long. This CDR3 reads CASSLGGPWDEQFF. The CDR3 region has the DNA TGTGCCAGCTCACTCGGGGGACCTTGGGATGAGCAGTTCTTC.

With respect to this clone: One junction end disagrees with the germline gene, perhaps due to a read error. V gene TRBV7-9 combines with J gene TRBJ1-2; 10 nucleotides align to TRBD1. CDR1 is SEHNR and CDR2 is FQNEAQ in the germline V gene (reference sequence). This CDR3 region has 15 residues. The CDR3 protein is CSSSPAGTGEYGYTF. In nucleotides, the CDR3 is TGTTCCAGCAGCCCCGCCGGGACAGGGGAATATGGCTACACCTTC.

This clone was seen a handful of times. This chain connects TRBV9 to TRBJ2-7; no definite D call. The CDR3 runs 15 residues. CDR1 and CDR2 from the germline V gene are SGDLS and YYNGEE. The V gene lost 3 bases and the J gene lost 2 bases, with 15 bases spanning the gap. CDR3 in DNA: TGTGCCAGCAGCGCCGGGTCTGGGTTAGCCTACGAGCAGTACTTC. It yields the protein CASSAGSGLAYEQYF.

This clone was seen just once. The chain combines TRBV4-2 with TRBJ1-2; 9 bases align to TRBD1. This CDR3 has 16 amino acids. Germline trimming cut 1 base from V and 5 bases from J; bases unmatched to any gene: 8. Germline CDR1 and CDR2: LGHNA and YNFKEQ. CDR3 sequence reads: CASSQGAGQGGYGYTF. The CDR3, as DNA: TGTGCCAGCAGCCAAGGTGCGGGACAGGGCGGGTATGGCTACACCTTC.

V and J are TRBV28 and TRBJ1-3; the D gene is possibly TRBD1 (6 bases). The V gene's germline CDR1 is MDHEN and CDR2 SYDVKM. The CDR3 is made up of 16 amino acids. V lost 2 bases, J lost 0 bases, and 11 bases lay in between. CDR3 residues: CASSLLTGYSGNTIYF. CDR3 DNA: TGTGCCAGCAGTTTACTCACAGGGTACTCTGGAAACACCATATATTTT.

The chain links TRBV19 to TRBJ1-5, with D tentatively TRBD1 (5 bases). The germline CDR1 and CDR2 sequences are LNHDA and SQIVND (reference sequence). Deletions cut 2 bases from V and 6 bases from J, with 11 bases between. CDR3 length: 14 residues. DNA of the CDR3: TGTGCCAGTAGTATAAGGGGAGGGAGTCAGCCCCAGCATTTT. Amino acids: CASSIRGGSQPQHF.

The CDR3 here is CASSLVSGVYEQYF. The CDR3 bases are TGTGCCAGCAGCTTAGTGAGCGGGGTCTACGAGCAGTACTTC. The chain is built from TRBV7-8 and TRBJ2-7; 7 positions match TRBD2. This CDR3 has 14 amino acids. V trimming: 1 base; J trimming: 3 bases; junction bases outside the gene matches: 3. Per germline, CDR1 SGHVS and CDR2 FQNEAQ.

Of note for this clone: The same CDR3 can be traced to other DNA sequences in this sample. The chain recombines TRBV9 with TRBJ2-5; possibly TRBD2 for D (6 bases). There are 14 residues in the CDR3. In germline, CDR1 is SGDLS, CDR2 YYNGEE. V was shortened by 2 bases and J by 1 base, with 9 bases between the two germline ends. The DNA for the CDR3 is TGTGCCAGCAGCGTCGGGACTCTCCAAGAGACCCAGTACTTC. Translation: CASSVGTLQETQYF. Looking up the rest from reference TRBV9 and TRBJ2-5 gives the full variable domain: DSGVTQTPKHLITATGQRVTLRCSPRSGDLSVYWYQQSLDQGLQFLIQYYNGEERAKGNILERFSAQQFPDLHSELNLSSLELGDSALYFCASSVGTLQETQYFGPGTRLLVL.

The V and J genes are TRBV14 and TRBJ2-1, with a tentative D call TRBD2 (6 bases). CDR3 length: 16 residues. The V gene's germline CDR1 is SGHDN and CDR2 FVKESK. Trimming shortened V by 4 bases and J by 0 bases, and 13 bases separated the two germline ends. The CDR3 sequence: CASSRRGLSSYNEQFF. For the CDR3, the DNA is TGTGCCAGCAGCCGGCGGGGACTGAGCTCCTACAATGAGCAGTTCTTC.

V gene TRBV13 combines with J gene TRBJ2-1; TRBD2 matches 13 bases. V was clipped by 5 bases and J by 1 base; unmatched bases: 26. Germline V lookup: CDR1 PRHDT, CDR2 FYEKMQ (reference sequence). The CDR3 contains 24 residues. This CDR3 reads CASSDQTGVGLAGAPVQSYNEQFF. The CDR3, as DNA: TGTGCCAGCAGCGACCAGACAGGGGTCGGACTAGCGGGAGCTCCCGTACAATCCTACAATGAGCAGTTCTTC.

The J gene is TRBJ2-3, the V gene TRBV7-2; 9 bases line up with TRBD2. V was clipped by 5 bases and J by 3 bases; unmatched bases: 15. Germline V CDR1 and CDR2: SGHTA, FQGNSA. The CDR3 is 18 residues long. The CDR3 loop reads CASSSSGRGGWGTDTQYF. As DNA, the CDR3 is TGTGCCAGCAGCAGTAGCGGGAGAGGGGGGTGGGGGACAGATACGCAGTATTTT.

The CDR3 loop reads CASRTGGADNEKLFF. DNA of the CDR3: TGTGCCAGCAGGACAGGGGGCGCGGATAATGAAAAACTGTTTTTT. J is TRBJ1-4 and V is TRBV27; 10 nucleotides agree with TRBD1. Germline CDR1 and CDR2: MNHEY and SMNVEV (reference sequence). This CDR3 has 15 amino acids. The V gene end was trimmed by 6 bases and the J gene end by 4 bases; junction bases not matched to a gene: 5. Full variable domain (missing parts from reference TRBV27 and TRBJ1-4): EAQVTQNPRYLITVTGKKLTVTCSQNMNHEYMSWYRQDPGLGLRQIYYSMNVEVTDKGDVPEGYKVSRKEKRNFPLILESPSPNQTSLYFCASRTGGADNEKLFFGSGTQLSVL.

The DNA of the CDR3 is TGTGCCAGCAGCCGGGACATAGGAACCAACTATGGCTACACCTTC. This sequence encodes CASSRDIGTNYGYTF. This chain connects TRBV5-6 to TRBJ1-2, with D tentatively TRBD1 (6 bases). The V and J ends lost 4 bases and 2 bases respectively, with 15 bases between them. The CDR3 loop spans 15 amino acids. CDR1 is SGHDT, CDR2 YYEEEE, per germline.

The chain uses TRBV6-5 and TRBJ1-1, with 9 positions matching TRBD1. Germline CDR1 MNHEY, CDR2 SVGAGI. The CDR3 loop spans 15 amino acids. V dropped 0 bases and J dropped 11; count of bases not matched to a gene: 10. The CDR3 is CASSYSGGQGVGAFF. The CDR3 DNA reads TGTGCCAGCAGTTACTCGGGGGGACAGGGCGTTGGGGCTTTCTTT.

The chain recombines TRBV7-9 with TRBJ2-2; possibly TRBD1 for D (7 bases). CDR1 is SEHNR and CDR2 is FQNEAQ in the germline V gene (reference sequence). This CDR3 is built from 16 residues. Between the trimmed V and J ends, which lost 1 base and 2 bases, there was a span of 11 bases. CDR3 amino acids: CASSLVQGGNTGELFF. CDR3 nucleotides: TGTGCCAGCAGCTTAGTGCAGGGGGGAAACACCGGGGAGCTGTTTTTT.

The J gene is TRBJ2-4, the V gene TRBV18; 8 positions match TRBD1. V lost 8 bases to trimming and J lost 2 bases; unmatched junction nucleotides: 5. CDR3 length equals 14 residues. Germline CDR1 KGHSH, CDR2 LQKENI. The CDR3 is CASTQGATKNIQYF. The CDR3 DNA follows: TGTGCCAGCACTCAGGGGGCCACCAAAAACATTCAGTACTTC. Based on the CDR3 plus reference TRBV18 and TRBJ2-4, the full variable domain is NAGVMQNPRHLVRRRGQEARLRCSPMKGHSHVYWYRQLPEEGLKFMVYLQKENIIDESGMPKERFSAEFPKEGPSILRIQQVVRGDSAAYFCASTQGATKNIQYFGAGTRLSVL.

The V gene is TRBV7-6, the J gene TRBJ2-5; 7 nucleotides line up with TRBD2. The CDR3 loop spans 16 amino acids. Germline V gives CDR1 SGHVS, CDR2 FNYEAQ. V was clipped by 1 base and J by 4 bases; unmatched bases: 9. Written as DNA, the CDR3 is TGTGCCAGCAGCTTAGGGGGACGTTGGGAGGGAGAGACCCAGTACTTC. This codes for CASSLGGRWEGETQYF.